The source of this T cell receptor (beta chain) is a study of human T cells and chemical hapten exposure. This clonotype turned up a few times. This CDR3 has 13 residues. V shed 8 bases and J shed 2 bases, with 13 bases lying between them. Germline assignment: CDR1 MNHEY and CDR2 SVGAGI. TCRdb re-called the RACE reads with MiXCR, one entry per CDR3 protein. Of 150,000 to 200,000 distinct CDR3 sequences in the sample, 25% to 30% were seen once. Time point: patch test 3, about 24 weeks after DPC sensitization. Treatment: therapeutic diphenylcyclopropenone sensitization with weekly scalp DPC. The rearrangement joins TRBV6-5 to TRBJ2-7; D is possibly TRBD2 (5 bases). This sequence was found in a woman between 18 and 29 years old with alopecia areata. Some clones in this sample may be carry-over from other donors' samples. This specimen was whole blood, taken in connection with sensitization to the hapten diphenylcyclopropenone (DPC). CDR3 DNA: TGTGCCAGCGGCGGGCACGGGCCCTACGAGCAGTACTTC. It translates to CASGGHGPYEQYF.